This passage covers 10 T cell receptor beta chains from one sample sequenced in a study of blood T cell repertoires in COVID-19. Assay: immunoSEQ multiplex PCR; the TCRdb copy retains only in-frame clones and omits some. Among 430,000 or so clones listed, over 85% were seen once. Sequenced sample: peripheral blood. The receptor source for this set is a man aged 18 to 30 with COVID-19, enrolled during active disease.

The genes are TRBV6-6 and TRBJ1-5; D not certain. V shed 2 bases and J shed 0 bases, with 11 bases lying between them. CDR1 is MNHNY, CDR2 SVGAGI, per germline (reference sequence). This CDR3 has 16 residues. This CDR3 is CASSYPVADSNQPQHF. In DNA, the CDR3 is TGTGCCAGCAGTTACCCCGTGGCGGATAGCAATCAGCCCCAGCATTTT.

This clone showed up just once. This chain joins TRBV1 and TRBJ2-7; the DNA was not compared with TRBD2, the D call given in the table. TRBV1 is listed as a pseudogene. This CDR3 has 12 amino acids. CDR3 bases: TGCACCACTAGCGGGGGCAAGGACGAGCAGTACTTC. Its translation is CTTSGGKDEQYF.

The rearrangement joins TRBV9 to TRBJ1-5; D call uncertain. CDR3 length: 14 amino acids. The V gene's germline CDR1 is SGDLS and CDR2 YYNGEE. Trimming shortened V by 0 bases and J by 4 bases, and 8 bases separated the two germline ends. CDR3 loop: CASSVGASNQPQHF. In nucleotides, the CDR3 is TGTGCCAGCAGCGTAGGGGCATCAAATCAGCCCCAGCATTTT.

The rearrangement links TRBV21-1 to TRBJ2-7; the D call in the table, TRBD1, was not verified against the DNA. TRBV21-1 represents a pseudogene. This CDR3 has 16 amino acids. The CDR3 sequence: CASIPSLRGPLEEQYF. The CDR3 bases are TGTGCCAGCATCCCAAGCTTGAGGGGGCCCTTGGAGGAGCAGTACTTC.

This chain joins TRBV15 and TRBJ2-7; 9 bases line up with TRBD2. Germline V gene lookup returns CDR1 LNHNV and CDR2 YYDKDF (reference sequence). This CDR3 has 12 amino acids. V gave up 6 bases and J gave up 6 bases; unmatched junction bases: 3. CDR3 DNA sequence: TGTGCCACCAGGACTAGCGGTGGCGAGCAGTACTTC. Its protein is CATRTSGGEQYF.

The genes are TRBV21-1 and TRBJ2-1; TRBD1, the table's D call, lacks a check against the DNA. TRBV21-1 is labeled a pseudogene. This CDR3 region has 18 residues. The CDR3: CASSKPNPGQGSYNEQFF. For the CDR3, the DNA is TGTGCCAGCAGCAAACCAAACCCGGGACAGGGATCCTACAATGAGCAGTTCTTC.

The CDR3 DNA reads TGTGCCAGCAGGGGTCAAGGGGTCCCCTACGAGCAGTACTTC. It encodes CASRGQGVPYEQYF. This chain links TRBV6-6 with TRBJ2-7; weak D call: TRBD1 (5 bases). Trimming took off 6 bases at V and 2 bases at J, with 14 bases between the two ends. The CDR3 has 14 residues. Germline V gene data show CDR1 as MNHNY and CDR2 as SVGAGI (reference sequence).

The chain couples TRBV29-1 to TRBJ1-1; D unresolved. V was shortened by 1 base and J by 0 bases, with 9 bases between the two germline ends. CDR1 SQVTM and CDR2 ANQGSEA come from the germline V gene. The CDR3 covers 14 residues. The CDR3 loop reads CSVEVRSLNTEAFF. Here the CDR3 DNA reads TGCAGCGTTGAAGTCCGTAGCTTGAACACTGAAGCTTTCTTT.

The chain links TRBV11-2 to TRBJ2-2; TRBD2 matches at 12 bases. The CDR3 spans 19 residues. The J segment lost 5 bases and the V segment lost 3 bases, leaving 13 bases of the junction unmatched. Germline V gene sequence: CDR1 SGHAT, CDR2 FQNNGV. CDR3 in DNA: TGTGCCAGCAGCTTGACAGGGCGGGCGCTAGCGGGAGGGACCGGGGAGCTGTTTTTT. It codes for CASSLTGRALAGGTGELFF.

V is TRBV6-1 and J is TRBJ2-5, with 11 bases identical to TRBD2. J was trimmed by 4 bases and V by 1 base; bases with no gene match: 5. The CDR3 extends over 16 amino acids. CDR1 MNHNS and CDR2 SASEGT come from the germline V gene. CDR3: CASSEVLAGGGETQYF. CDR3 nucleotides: TGTGCCAGCAGTGAAGTTCTAGCGGGGGGTGGAGAGACCCAGTACTTC.